This TCR beta chain was recorded in a study of T cells after yellow fever vaccination. A 5'RACE template-switching step, the method used to make TCR cDNA, added a universal primer site and UMIs. TCRdb re-called the 5' RACE reads through MiXCR, storing one row per CDR3 protein. Of 150,000 to 200,000 distinct CDR3 sequences listed, approximately 10% are singletons. Notes on the study in general: Clones that expanded after primary vaccination mostly reappeared after the booster (roughly 97% CD4, 80% to 90% CD8). Any FACS-sorted repertoire could hold abundant clonotypes that contaminate it from the bulk population.

This clonotype has only a few counts. Its specificity is not known. Germline V gene lookup returns CDR1 MNHEY and CDR2 SVGAGI. V shed 0 bases and J shed 5 bases, with 7 bases lying between them. This CDR3 comprises 13 residues. V and J are TRBV6-5 and TRBJ1-1, with D hard to call. Sequencing was performed on CD8+ T cells sorted from PBMCs, taken 45 days after the yellow fever booster vaccination. This clonotype was sampled from a man between 18 and 35 years old who received the YFV17D yellow fever vaccine. The CDR3 bases are TGTGCCAGCAGTTACTCACGGGGAACTGAAGCTTTCTTT. It translates to CASSYSRGTEAFF.